These T cell receptor beta chains were read from a single sample in a study of blood T cell repertoires in COVID-19. Libraries were prepared by immunoSEQ multiplex PCR; TCRdb keeps only in-frame clonotypes and omits some of them. The data contain over 65,000 clones, roughly 90% of them seen just once; the ten biggest clones take up 6.9%. Source material: peripheral blood. The receptor set was obtained from a human donor in a cohort sampled during active COVID-19. The CDR3 runs from the conserved cysteine through the conserved F or W. Each record gives: V gene, J gene, D gene, clone size, CDR3 DNA, CDR3 protein. D genes are given only for firm matches. Part of the rows lack a size; the others show once, few, many or a class for expanded clones.

v_gene: TRBV9
j_gene: TRBJ1-5
d_gene: TRBD1
abundance: -
CDR3nt: TGTGCCAGCAGCGAGGGGACAGATTGGGCTCAGCCCCAGCATTTT
CDR3aa: CASSEGTDWAQPQHF

v_gene: TRBV5-1
j_gene: TRBJ2-3
d_gene: -
abundance: -
CDR3nt: TGCGCCAGCAGCTTGGCCGGAGCGGGCAGATCCACAGATACGCAGTATTTT
CDR3aa: CASSLAGAGRSTDTQYF

v_gene: TRBV18
j_gene: TRBJ1-2
d_gene: -
abundance: once
CDR3nt: TGTGCCAGCTCACTAAGACAGGAAACTAACTATGGCTACACCTTC
CDR3aa: CASSLRQETNYGYTF

v_gene: TRBV6-5
j_gene: TRBJ1-1
d_gene: -
abundance: -
CDR3nt: TGTGCCAGCAGTTACTCCCCGGGGATGTACACTGAAGCTTTCTTT
CDR3aa: CASSYSPGMYTEAFF

v_gene: TRBV9
j_gene: TRBJ2-7
d_gene: -
abundance: -
CDR3nt: TGTGCCAGCAGCGCGGGTTCCCCGACTAGCTCCTACGAGCAGTACTTC
CDR3aa: CASSAGSPTSSYEQYF

v_gene: TRBV20-1
j_gene: TRBJ1-6
d_gene: TRBD1
abundance: few
CDR3nt: TGCAGTGCTAGTGCTGTGGACAGGGTAGATTCACCCCTCCACTTT
CDR3aa: CSASAVDRVDSPLHF

v_gene: TRBV6-5
j_gene: TRBJ2-7
d_gene: TRBD1
abundance: -
CDR3nt: TGTGCCAGCAGTATGGACAGGGTTCGCTACGAGCAGTACTTC
CDR3aa: CASSMDRVRYEQYF

v_gene: TRBV9
j_gene: TRBJ1-1
d_gene: TRBD1
abundance: -
CDR3nt: TGTGCCAGCAGGCCCACAGGGGGCGGGTGGACGACTGAAGCTTTCTTT
CDR3aa: CASRPTGGGWTTEAFF

v_gene: TRBV5-1
j_gene: TRBJ2-3
d_gene: -
abundance: -
CDR3nt: TGCGCCAGCAGCTTGCGGGTTACAGATACGCAGTATTTT
CDR3aa: CASSLRVTDTQYF

v_gene: TRBV5-6
j_gene: TRBJ2-3
d_gene: TRBD2
abundance: -
CDR3nt: TGTGCCAGCAGCCTCTTTGGGGTAGCGGGGGAGATCGGCACAGATACGCAGTATTTT
CDR3aa: CASSLFGVAGEIGTDTQYF

v_gene: TRBV6-4
j_gene: TRBJ1-2
d_gene: -
abundance: -
CDR3nt: TGTGCCAGCAGTGCGGACCAGGGATTGGGTGGCTACACCTTC
CDR3aa: CASSADQGLGGYTF

v_gene: TRBV29-1
j_gene: TRBJ2-7
d_gene: TRBD1
abundance: -
CDR3nt: TGCAGCGTGAGGGGGACAGCCTACGAGCAGTACTTC
CDR3aa: CSVRGTAYEQYF

v_gene: TRBV7-2
j_gene: TRBJ2-1
d_gene: TRBD2
abundance: -
CDR3nt: TGTGCCAGCAGCCCGGGACTAGCGGGGTCGGGGCAGTTCTTC
CDR3aa: CASSPGLAGSGQFF

v_gene: TRBV29-1
j_gene: TRBJ2-2
d_gene: -
abundance: -
CDR3nt: TGCAGCGTTGCGCAGGGGTCGGTTAGAACCGGGGAGCTGTTTTTT
CDR3aa: CSVAQGSVRTGELFF

v_gene: TRBV30
j_gene: TRBJ1-5
d_gene: TRBD1
abundance: -
CDR3nt: TGTGCCTGGAGGGGGGGTATGGACAGGATTTCGGGGAGCAATCAGCCCCAGCATTTT
CDR3aa: CAWRGGMDRISGSNQPQHF

v_gene: TRBV10-3
j_gene: TRBJ1-2
d_gene: TRBD1
abundance: -
CDR3nt: TGTGCCATCACGACAGGGTGGGACTATGGCTACACCTTC
CDR3aa: CAITTGWDYGYTF

v_gene: TRBV4-1
j_gene: TRBJ2-7
d_gene: -
abundance: -
CDR3nt: TGCGCCAGCAGCCAAGATCCAACAGAGTTTGGTACCTACGAGCAGTACTTC
CDR3aa: CASSQDPTEFGTYEQYF

v_gene: TRBV19
j_gene: TRBJ1-6
d_gene: TRBD1
abundance: -
CDR3nt: TGTGCCAGTAGAGACAGGGGTGGTTCACCCCTCCACTTT
CDR3aa: CASRDRGGSPLHF

v_gene: TRBV27
j_gene: TRBJ1-1
d_gene: -
abundance: -
CDR3nt: TGTGCCAGCACCTTATCCCGGGGAACTGAAGCTTTCTTT
CDR3aa: CASTLSRGTEAFF

v_gene: TRBV7-9
j_gene: TRBJ2-7
d_gene: -
abundance: few
CDR3nt: TGTGCCAGCAGCTTAGGGCAGGGAACCTACGAGCAGTACTTC
CDR3aa: CASSLGQGTYEQYF

v_gene: TRBV6-6
j_gene: TRBJ2-5
d_gene: TRBD1
abundance: -
CDR3nt: TGTGCCAGCAGTCCTAGGGACAGGGAAGAGACCCAGTACTTC
CDR3aa: CASSPRDREETQYF

v_gene: TRBV15
j_gene: TRBJ1-1
d_gene: -
abundance: -
CDR3nt: TGTGCCACCAGCAGAGTCGGGGGGCAGGCTGAAGCTTTCTTT
CDR3aa: CATSRVGGQAEAFF

v_gene: TRBV9
j_gene: TRBJ2-5
d_gene: TRBD2
abundance: -
CDR3nt: TGTGCCAGCAGCGTAGACCCGCCTAGCGGGGCCCAAGAGACCCAGTACTTC
CDR3aa: CASSVDPPSGAQETQYF

v_gene: TRBV19
j_gene: TRBJ1-5
d_gene: -
abundance: -
CDR3nt: TGTGCCACCCTCAAACACGGCACAGGCGCCCAGCCCCAGCATTTT
CDR3aa: CATLKHGTGAQPQHF

v_gene: TRBV10-2
j_gene: TRBJ1-6
d_gene: TRBD1
abundance: -
CDR3nt: TGCGCCAGCAGGGATAAACAGGGGGGCATCTATAATTCACCCCTCCACTTT
CDR3aa: CASRDKQGGIYNSPLHF

v_gene: TRBV2
j_gene: TRBJ1-4
d_gene: TRBD1
abundance: -
CDR3nt: TGTGCCAGCAGTGAAGTCGGACAGGACGGGCTGTTTTTT
CDR3aa: CASSEVGQDGLFF

v_gene: TRBV5-5
j_gene: TRBJ1-1
d_gene: -
abundance: -
CDR3nt: TGTGCCAGCCACGGGGGGGCATGGAACACTGAAGCTTTCTTT
CDR3aa: CASHGGAWNTEAFF

v_gene: TRBV7-2
j_gene: TRBJ2-5
d_gene: -
abundance: -
CDR3nt: TGTGCCAGCAGCTTAGGAGCAGAGACCCAGTACTTC
CDR3aa: CASSLGAETQYF

v_gene: TRBV7-9
j_gene: TRBJ1-4
d_gene: TRBD1
abundance: few
CDR3nt: TGTGCCAGCAGCCTCAGGGGGCTAGGTGAAAAACTGTTTTTT
CDR3aa: CASSLRGLGEKLFF

v_gene: TRBV14
j_gene: TRBJ1-1
d_gene: -
abundance: -
CDR3nt: TGTGCCAGCAGTCTAGGGGCGCGCACTGAAGCTTTCTTT
CDR3aa: CASSLGARTEAFF

v_gene: TRBV3-1/TRBV3-2
j_gene: TRBJ1-3
d_gene: -
abundance: -
CDR3nt: TGTGCCAGCAGCCCTGACGGACTCTCTGGAAACACCATATATTTT
CDR3aa: CASSPDGLSGNTIYF

v_gene: TRBV9
j_gene: TRBJ2-7
d_gene: TRBD1
abundance: -
CDR3nt: TGTGCCAGCAGCACCCCGAGGACAGGGGGCTCCTACGAGCAGTACTTC
CDR3aa: CASSTPRTGGSYEQYF

v_gene: TRBV6-1
j_gene: TRBJ2-6
d_gene: TRBD2
abundance: -
CDR3nt: TGTGCCAGCAGTGAAGTTCGGGGGGGGTTACCTGGGGCCAACGTCCTGACTTTC
CDR3aa: CASSEVRGGLPGANVLTF

v_gene: TRBV12-3/TRBV12-4
j_gene: TRBJ1-2
d_gene: TRBD1
abundance: -
CDR3nt: TGTGCCAGCAGTTCAGGGGGTTATGGCTACACCTTC
CDR3aa: CASSSGGYGYTF

v_gene: TRBV11-2
j_gene: TRBJ2-7
d_gene: TRBD1
abundance: -
CDR3nt: TGTGCCAGCAGCTTACCAACAGGGGGGCCCGACTACGAGCAGTACTTC
CDR3aa: CASSLPTGGPDYEQYF

v_gene: TRBV3-1/TRBV3-2
j_gene: TRBJ1-3
d_gene: -
abundance: once
CDR3nt: TGTGCCAGCAGCCAACAGGCGTCCTCGGGAAACACCATATATTTT
CDR3aa: CASSQQASSGNTIYF

v_gene: TRBV11-2
j_gene: TRBJ2-1
d_gene: -
abundance: -
CDR3nt: TGTGCCAGTCAAATGACAGGTTCCTACAATGAGCAGTTCTTC
CDR3aa: CASQMTGSYNEQFF

v_gene: TRBV19
j_gene: TRBJ2-2
d_gene: TRBD2
abundance: -
CDR3nt: TGTGCCAGTAGTATACGGGCGGGGGGGAACACCGGGGAGCTGTTTTTT
CDR3aa: CASSIRAGGNTGELFF

v_gene: TRBV18
j_gene: TRBJ2-7
d_gene: TRBD2
abundance: once
CDR3nt: TGTGCCAGCTCACCACCGGGACTAGCGGGGGGCTACGAGCAGTACTTC
CDR3aa: CASSPPGLAGGYEQYF

v_gene: TRBV5-1
j_gene: TRBJ2-1
d_gene: -
abundance: -
CDR3nt: TGCGCCAGCAGCTTGGCAGGGCCTTCCTACAATGAGCAGTTCTTC
CDR3aa: CASSLAGPSYNEQFF

v_gene: TRBV4-2
j_gene: TRBJ1-5
d_gene: TRBD1
abundance: -
CDR3nt: TGTGCCAGCAGCCAAGGGTTGGCCGGGACAGGGGTTGGCAATCAGCCCCAGCATTTT
CDR3aa: CASSQGLAGTGVGNQPQHF

v_gene: TRBV5-6
j_gene: TRBJ2-2
d_gene: TRBD2
abundance: -
CDR3nt: TGTGCCAGCAGCTTCCGACTAGCGGGGTCTTTAAACACCGGGGAGCTGTTTTTT
CDR3aa: CASSFRLAGSLNTGELFF

v_gene: TRBV7-9
j_gene: TRBJ2-3
d_gene: TRBD2
abundance: -
CDR3nt: TGTGCCAGCAGCTACTCGGCGGGGGGCCCCACAGATACGCAGTATTTT
CDR3aa: CASSYSAGGPTDTQYF

v_gene: TRBV5-4
j_gene: TRBJ2-1
d_gene: -
abundance: -
CDR3nt: TGTGCCAGCAGCGTCGACAGCCGCTCCTACAATGAGCAGTTCTTC
CDR3aa: CASSVDSRSYNEQFF

v_gene: TRBV5-1
j_gene: TRBJ2-3
d_gene: TRBD1
abundance: -
CDR3nt: TGCGCCAGCAGCTCGGGGGGACAGGGATTCACAGATACGCAGTATTTT
CDR3aa: CASSSGGQGFTDTQYF

v_gene: TRBV18
j_gene: TRBJ2-7
d_gene: -
abundance: -
CDR3nt: TGTGCCAGCTCACCAAGAAGGGGCAACGAGCAGTACTTC
CDR3aa: CASSPRRGNEQYF

v_gene: TRBV24-1
j_gene: TRBJ1-3
d_gene: -
abundance: -
CDR3nt: TGTGCCACCAGTGCGCCGGGACTAAGAAACACCATATATTTT
CDR3aa: CATSAPGLRNTIYF

v_gene: TRBV7-2
j_gene: TRBJ1-4
d_gene: -
abundance: -
CDR3nt: TGTGCCAGCAGCTTACGGGGGGCGGGTAATGAAAAACTGTTTTTT
CDR3aa: CASSLRGAGNEKLFF

v_gene: TRBV15
j_gene: TRBJ2-5
d_gene: TRBD2
abundance: -
CDR3nt: TGTGCCACCAGCAGAATAGCGGGCGAGACCCAGTACTTC
CDR3aa: CATSRIAGETQYF